These 10 T cell receptor beta chains were sequenced from one sample in a study of blood T cell repertoires in COVID-19. Using immunoSEQ multiplex PCR, the repertoire was profiled, and TCRdb retains in-frame clones only, with some absent. The sample includes around 55,000 clones, about nine tenths seen only once; the top ten take approximately 1.3%. The source material was peripheral blood. The receptors here all came from a man aged 55 to 70 with acute or convalescent COVID-19.

There are a few counts of this clone. The chain uses TRBV7-3 and TRBJ2-1; 11 bases are a match to TRBD1. Germline values: CDR1 SGHTA, CDR2 FQGTGA. Trimming took 3 bases from V and 6 from J; bases not matched to a gene: 4. The CDR3 extends over 15 amino acids. DNA of the CDR3: TGTGCCAGCAGCTTGGGACAGGGGGAAGGCAATGAGCAGTTCTTC. Translated, it gives CASSLGQGEGNEQFF.

This chain connects TRBV5-1 to TRBJ2-1, with a possible D match to TRBD2 (5 bases). The CDR3 is 15 residues long. Germline CDR1 reads SGHRS; CDR2 reads YFSETQ. The V end lost 2 bases, the J end lost 4 bases, and 13 bases lay between the germline ends. CDR3 nucleotides: TGCGCCAGCAGCTTAGGAGAAGCGGTATACAATGAGCAGTTCTTC. It specifies CASSLGEAVYNEQFF.

The table lists this clone with a count of one. This chain uses TRBV14 with TRBJ1-6; weak D call: TRBD1 (6 bases). Germline V gene sequence: CDR1 SGHDN, CDR2 FVKESK. The V end was cut by 3 bases, the J end by 7 bases, with 10 bases between. The CDR3 runs 14 residues. This CDR3 reads CASSQDTGNSPLHF. As DNA, the CDR3 is TGTGCCAGCAGCCAGGACACAGGGAATTCACCCCTCCACTTT.

This clone has a single count. The J gene is TRBJ1-2, the V gene TRBV6-5; unclear D gene. The germline V and J ends were trimmed by 0 bases and 6 bases, with 11 bases remaining between them. Germline values: CDR1 MNHEY, CDR2 SVGAGI. The CDR3 is 14 residues long. The CDR3 DNA sequence: TGTGCCAGCAGTTACTCGACTGTTAGTCATGGCTACACCTTC. This sequence encodes CASSYSTVSHGYTF.

The CDR3 DNA reads TGTGCCAGCAGTTACTCCACCCCGGGTCTCCACTCCCAGCCCCAGCATTTT. It yields the protein CASSYSTPGLHSQPQHF. The rearrangement joins TRBV6-2 or TRBV6-3 to TRBJ1-5; D call uncertain. Trimming removed 0 bases from V and 7 bases from J, with 19 bases in between. Looked up from germline, CDR1 is MNHEY and CDR2 is SVGEGT. The CDR3 runs 17 residues.

The chain couples TRBV7-2 to TRBJ1-2; D not resolved. The V end was cut by 3 bases, the J end by 4 bases, with 9 bases between. CDR1 and CDR2 from the germline V gene are SGHTA and FQGNSA. The CDR3 has 13 residues. The CDR3 DNA follows: TGTGCCAGCAGCTTCGACTCTCTCTATGGCTACACCTTC. As protein: CASSFDSLYGYTF. Filled out from reference TRBV7-2 and TRBJ1-2, the complete variable domain reads GAGVSQSPSNKVTEKGKDVELRCDPISGHTALYWYRQSLGQGLEFLIYFQGNSAPDKSGLPSDRFSAERTGGSVSTLTIQRTQQEDSAVYLCASSFDSLYGYTFGSGTRLTVV.

This clone was picked up a small number of times. The V and J genes are TRBV19 and TRBJ1-1; 9 bases align to TRBD1. CDR3 length: 14 residues. Germline CDR1 LNHDA, CDR2 SQIVND (reference sequence). V was pared by 6 bases and J by 2 bases, with 4 bases of the junction left unmatched. This CDR3 reads CASRTQGANTEAFF. CDR3 DNA: TGTGCCAGTAGGACACAGGGGGCTAACACTGAAGCTTTCTTT.

This chain connects TRBV19 to TRBJ2-1; possibly TRBD2 for D (5 bases). V lost 8 bases, J lost 4 bases, and 24 bases lay in between. Germline-derived CDR1 and CDR2 are LNHDA and SQIVND (reference sequence). The CDR3 is made up of 17 amino acids. The CDR3 reads CASPQSGRPLPYNEQFF. As DNA, the CDR3 is TGTGCCAGTCCCCAAAGCGGCCGACCGTTGCCTTACAATGAGCAGTTCTTC.

This chain connects TRBV5-8 to TRBJ2-3, with a possible D match to TRBD2 (6 bases). Germline V gene sequence: CDR1 SGHTS, CDR2 YDEGEE. Trimming pared 0 bases from V and 0 bases from J, leaving 8 bases between. The CDR3 spans 15 residues. The CDR3 protein is CASSLGRGSTDTQYF. As DNA, the CDR3 is TGTGCCAGCAGCTTGGGGCGGGGCAGCACAGATACGCAGTATTTT.

The CDR3 sequence is CASSRQTGSNSPLHF. The CDR3 bases are TGTGCCAGCAGCCGTCAGACAGGGAGTAATTCACCCCTCCACTTT. This rearrangement joins TRBV11-3 to TRBJ1-6; 7 bases line up with TRBD1. CDR3 length equals 15 residues. V was pared by 5 bases and J by 6 bases, with 7 bases of the junction left unmatched. The germline CDR1 and CDR2 sequences are SGHNT and YENEEA.